This TCR beta chain comes out of a study of blood T cell repertoires in COVID-19. At the level of the study: Acute and convalescent COVID-19 samples came from the United States, Italy and Spain. The analysed material was cDNA or gDNA that came from T cells, B-cell-depleted T cells, or PBMCs.

Source study methods: How many nucleated cells were present was estimated from reference gene primer amplification. Assay: immunoSEQ multiplex PCR; the TCRdb copy retains only in-frame clones and omits some. Clonal size and the V and J genes are those of that table, whereas D and trimming came from the DNA. This table holds 250,000 to 350,000 clones, 90% found once. The CDR3 is made up of 14 amino acids. With 6 bases clipped from V and 8 bases from J, the junction kept 8 bases outside the gene matches. Germline loops: CDR1 MNHEY, CDR2 SVGAGI. Cohort assignment relied on participant-reported clinical history.

The chain links TRBV6-5 to TRBJ2-4; 9 nucleotides agree with TRBD2. Material for sequencing was PBMCs or T cells enriched from blood (not recorded which). This TCR was sampled from a woman aged 18-35 years with acute COVID-19. CDR3: CASRQRAGGDIQYF. The CDR3 coding sequence is TGTGCCAGCAGACAGAGGGCGGGAGGGGACATTCAGTACTTC.